Listed below are T cell receptor beta chains from one sample, sequenced in a study of control samples from healthy donors and cancer patients. Repertoires were generated with immunoSEQ multiplex PCR, while TCRdb's copy carries only in-frame clones and drops some. The table lists around 50,000 clones, almost 96% of them singletons. Material for sequencing was blood. The receptors here all came from a woman in her 30s in good health. The CDR3 runs from the conserved cysteine through the conserved F or W. The D gene is left open where the match is weak. Clone size appears in some rows only: once, few, many, or a class for an expanded clone.

TGTGCCAGCAGCTATCAGGGCTACAATGAGCAGTTCTTC CASSYQGYNEQFF TRBV7-9 NA NA TRBJ2-1
TGTGCCAGCAGTACCCGGACAGCCCATATTCTTATTGGCCTTGGCTACACCTTC CASSTRTAHILIGLGYTF TRBV28 NA NA TRBJ1-2
TGTGCCAGTAGTATTCTCGTTGGCCCGGGACCTCCGACTGAAGCTTTCTTT CASSILVGPGPPTEAFF TRBV19 NA NA TRBJ1-1
TGTGCCAGTATCGGCCGGACAGGGACCGGAAACACCATATATTTT CASIGRTGTGNTIYF TRBV19 once TRBD1 TRBJ1-3
TGTGCCAGCAACCAAGCGGGGGGCACTGAAGCTTTCTTT CASNQAGGTEAFF TRBV27 NA NA TRBJ1-1
TGTGCCAGCAGCCCCCGAGCCTACAATGAGCAGTTCTTC CASSPRAYNEQFF TRBV7-9 NA NA TRBJ2-1
TGTGCCAGCAGGTGGGAGGGACACGCAGAGACCCAGTACTTC CASRWEGHAETQYF TRBV27 NA NA TRBJ2-5
TGCAGCGTTGAGCAGACAGTGATGAACACTGAAGCTTTCTTT CSVEQTVMNTEAFF TRBV29-1 NA NA TRBJ1-1
TGTGCCAGCAGGACAGCCCCTAGCACAGATACGCAGTATTTT CASRTAPSTDTQYF TRBV6-5 NA NA TRBJ2-3
TGTGCCTCACAATCGGGGGGGCTGAACACTGAAGCTTTCTTT CASQSGGLNTEAFF TRBV28 once NA TRBJ1-1
TGTGCCTCCAAACGGAGGGAGGATGGCTACACCTTC CASKRREDGYTF TRBV19 NA NA TRBJ1-2
TGCGCCAGCAGTCTTCCGGCAGGGAGCCTCTCTGGAAACACCATATATTTT CASSLPAGSLSGNTIYF TRBV23-1 NA NA TRBJ1-3
TGTGCCAGCAGCTTAACAGGGACTCATCAGCCCCAGCATTTT CASSLTGTHQPQHF TRBV5-6 NA NA TRBJ1-5
TGTGCCAGCTCACCCACGCCTACTCCCGGTCAGCCCCAGCATTTT CASSPTPTPGQPQHF TRBV18 NA NA TRBJ1-5
TGTGCCAGCAGCCTGACAGGGGAAGGGACTGAAGCTTTCTTT CASSLTGEGTEAFF TRBV7-9 NA TRBD1 TRBJ1-1
TGTGCCAGCAGTCGAGACCGGTCCCGGGGCACTGAAGCTTTCTTT CASSRDRSRGTEAFF TRBV6-5 NA NA TRBJ1-1
TGTGCCAGCAGTGGAACCCGGGACGTAGGAGATCAGCCCCAGCATTTT CASSGTRDVGDQPQHF TRBV27 NA NA TRBJ1-5
TGCGCCAGCAGTCTTGGACCAGGATACAATGAGCAGTTCTTC CASSLGPGYNEQFF TRBV10-2 NA NA TRBJ2-1
TGTGCCAGCAGCCCCAGCGCGGGAGTGACAGATACGCAGTATTTT CASSPSAGVTDTQYF TRBV13 NA TRBD2 TRBJ2-3
TGTGCCAGCTCACCTCTGGACAGGGGCAACGAGCAGTACTTC CASSPLDRGNEQYF TRBV18 once TRBD1 TRBJ2-7
TGTGCCAGCAGCTTGACGACAGGGGGTGAAGCTTTCTTT CASSLTTGGEAFF TRBV5-5 NA TRBD1 TRBJ1-1
TGTGCCAGTAGTATAGTGGGACTAGCGGGCAAAACGAACACCGGGGAGCTGTTTTTT CASSIVGLAGKTNTGELFF TRBV19 NA TRBD2 TRBJ2-2
TGTGCCAGCAGTTACCGACCCGAGCAGCCCCAGCATTTT CASSYRPEQPQHF TRBV6-5 once NA TRBJ1-5
TGTGCCAGCAGCTTAACGGAACCGATCCTAGTGCCCACCCCCCCCCTGAACACTGAAGCTTTCTTT CASSLTEPILVPTPPLNTEAFF TRBV7-3 NA NA TRBJ1-1
TGTGCCAGCTCACCACGGGACAAGTATAGCAATCAGCCCCAGCATTTT CASSPRDKYSNQPQHF TRBV18 once NA TRBJ1-5
TGTGCCAGCTCAGGGGACAGGGATAGCAATCAGCCCCAGCATTTT CASSGDRDSNQPQHF TRBV18 few TRBD1 TRBJ1-5